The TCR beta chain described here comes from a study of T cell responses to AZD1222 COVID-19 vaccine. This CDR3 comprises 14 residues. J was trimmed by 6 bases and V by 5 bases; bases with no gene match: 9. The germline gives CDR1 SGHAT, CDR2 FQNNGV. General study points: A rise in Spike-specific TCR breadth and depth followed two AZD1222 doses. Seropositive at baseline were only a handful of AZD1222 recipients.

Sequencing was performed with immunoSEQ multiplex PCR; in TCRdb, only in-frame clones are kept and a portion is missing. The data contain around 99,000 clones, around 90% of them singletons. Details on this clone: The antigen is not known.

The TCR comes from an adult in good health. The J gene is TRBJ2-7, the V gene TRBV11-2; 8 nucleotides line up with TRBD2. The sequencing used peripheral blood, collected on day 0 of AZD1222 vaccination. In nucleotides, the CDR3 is TGTGCCAGCAGCAAACGATTGGCGGGGGGCGAGCAGTACTTC. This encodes CASSKRLAGGEQYF.